The rows below give T cell receptor beta chains drawn from one sample of a study of blood T cell repertoires in COVID-19. Libraries were prepared by immunoSEQ multiplex PCR; TCRdb keeps only in-frame clonotypes and omits some of them. This sample yields 450,000 to 500,000 clones, of which about 90% are seen a single time; roughly 0.72% belongs to the top ten. The sample consisted of PBMCs or T cells enriched from blood (not recorded which). These receptors came from a woman between 18 and 30 years old who had recovered from COVID-19. CDR3s include the opening cysteine and the closing phenylalanine or tryptophan. A D gene is named only where the DNA matches it firmly. Some rows have no size entry. The others give once, few or many, or a class for an expanded clone.

size	D	V	J	length	DNA	CDR3
NA	TRBD1	TRBV28	TRBJ1-4	17	TGTGCCAGCAGCTATTTTTATCCGGGACAGCCAAATGAAAAACTGTTTTTT	CASSYFYPGQPNEKLFF
NA	NA	TRBV7-9	TRBJ2-3	15	TGTGCCAGCAGCTCGACCCGGGACTTAATGAATACGCAGTATTTT	CASSSTRDLMNTQYF
NA	NA	TRBV12-5	TRBJ1-3	15	TGTGCTAGTGGTTTGCCCAGGGGCTCTGGAAACACCATATATTTT	CASGLPRGSGNTIYF
NA	TRBD1	TRBV28	TRBJ1-1	13	TGTGCCAGCAGTTCGACAGGGAATACTGAAGCTTTCTTT	CASSSTGNTEAFF
NA	TRBD2	TRBV27	TRBJ2-5	17	TGTGCCAGCAGTTTATGGTATCAAGCGGGGGGGCTAGAGACCCAGTACTTC	CASSLWYQAGGLETQYF
NA	NA	TRBV9	TRBJ1-1	13	TGTGCCAGCAGCTTCCAAGCTGGGAGTGAAGCTTTCTTT	CASSFQAGSEAFF
few	NA	TRBV5-4	TRBJ2-2	15	TGTGCCAGCAGCCAAGCCACTGCAGTCAGGGGGGAGCTGTTTTTT	CASSQATAVRGELFF
NA	NA	TRBV25-1	TRBJ2-5	13	TGTGCCAGCAGTAAAGCAGGGTCGGAGACCCAGTACTTC	CASSKAGSETQYF
NA	NA	TRBV28	TRBJ1-2	14	TGTGCCAGCAGATTTTCGGGGGGGAACTATGGCTACACCTTC	CASRFSGGNYGYTF
NA	TRBD1	TRBV7-2	TRBJ2-5	16	TGTGCCAGCAGCTCCCTCCCAGGGGGCCTCCAAGAGACCCAGTACTTC	CASSSLPGGLQETQYF
few	NA	TRBV6-5	TRBJ1-1	12	TGTGCCAGCACCGGCAGTACGAGGAGGGCTTTCTTT	CASTGSTRRAFF
NA	TRBD1	TRBV28	TRBJ1-5	18	TGTGCCAGCAGTTTTAATTTTGTAGGGCAGGGGGCTTATCAGCCCCAGCATTTT	CASSFNFVGQGAYQPQHF
NA	TRBD1	TRBV28	TRBJ2-7	12	TGTGCCAGCGGTACAGGGGGCAACGAGCAGTACTTC	CASGTGGNEQYF
NA	NA	TRBV7-9	TRBJ1-5	15	TGTGCCAGCAGCCCCGAATCCCGGGGCAATCAGCCCCAGCATTTT	CASSPESRGNQPQHF
NA	NA	TRBV19	TRBJ1-6	13	TGTGCCAGTAGTATAGACTGGACAGCACCCCTCCACTTT	CASSIDWTAPLHF
few	NA	TRBV6-1	TRBJ1-5	17	TGTGCCAGCAGTGAAGGGTGGGACGGGAGCTTAAATCAGCCCCAGCATTTT	CASSEGWDGSLNQPQHF
NA	TRBD1	TRBV7-9	TRBJ2-3	15	TGTGCCAGCAGCCTCCGGGACAGGGGGGCAGATACGCAGTATTTT	CASSLRDRGADTQYF
NA	TRBD1	TRBV6-4	TRBJ1-2	13	TGTGCCAGCAGTGATGACAGGGGATATGGCTACACCTTC	CASSDDRGYGYTF
NA	NA	TRBV30	TRBJ1-5	13	TGTGCCTGGAGTGTCGGGGACTTGAGGCCCCAGCATTTT	CAWSVGDLRPQHF